This T cell receptor (beta chain) was observed in a study of human versus mouse CDR3 diversity and MHC coevolution. Produced via immunoSEQ multiplex PCR; TCRdb's table is partial and in-frame only. The top ten clones hold roughly 1.3% of a sample with 86,000 or so clones, just over 90% of them seen once. This clone was recorded once. The receptor's source is a person between 25 and 69 years old in good health. Material: naive CD4+ T cells from blood. Subset here: CD45RO-negative CD62L-positive naive CD4 T cells.

The CDR3 DNA follows: TGTGCCAGCAGCTTAGGACAGGGGCGAACAGATACGCAGTATTTT. Translating it yields CASSLGQGRTDTQYF. The chain uses TRBV7-9 and TRBJ2-3; 8 nucleotides align to TRBD1. V dropped 1 base and J dropped 3; count of bases not matched to a gene: 3. The CDR3 has 15 amino acids. Germline assignment: CDR1 SEHNR and CDR2 FQNEAQ (reference sequence).